Many counts were recorded for the clone carrying this T cell receptor (beta chain). What it binds is not known. The data were obtained in a study of Graves' ophthalmopathy and Graves' hyperthyroidism. General observations from the study: Most expanded thyroid clonotypes above 0.001 frequency also appeared in blood. Sensitivity of approximately 88% and specificity of 70% to 84% were achieved when a 13-signature model separated ophthalmopathy from stable hyperthyroidism.

Trimming removed 6 bases from V and 4 bases from J, with 9 bases in between. Germline assignment: CDR1 SEHNR and CDR2 FQNEAQ (reference sequence). The CDR3 has 12 residues. RNA transcripts provided the template for amplifying TCR beta CDR3 regions. RT-PCR was first run with HTBI primers, then multiplex PCR in a second round. TCRdb re-analysed the multiplex PCR reads in MiXCR, keeping a single row per CDR3 protein. The sample includes over 200,000 distinct CDR3 sequences, less than 30% seen only once; the top ten take approximately 9.1%. Patients were left out if they had other autoimmune diseases, uncontrolled infections, pregnancy or lactation. The PBMCs originated from around 10 ml of fresh peripheral blood.

Sequencing was carried out using peripheral blood. The receptor's source is a man aged 45 to 65 with Graves' ophthalmopathy. This rearrangement joins TRBV7-9 to TRBJ1-1; D remains unclear. CDR3 region: CASRPRFTEAFF. CDR3 DNA sequence: TGTGCCAGCAGACCTCGGTTCACTGAAGCTTTCTTT.